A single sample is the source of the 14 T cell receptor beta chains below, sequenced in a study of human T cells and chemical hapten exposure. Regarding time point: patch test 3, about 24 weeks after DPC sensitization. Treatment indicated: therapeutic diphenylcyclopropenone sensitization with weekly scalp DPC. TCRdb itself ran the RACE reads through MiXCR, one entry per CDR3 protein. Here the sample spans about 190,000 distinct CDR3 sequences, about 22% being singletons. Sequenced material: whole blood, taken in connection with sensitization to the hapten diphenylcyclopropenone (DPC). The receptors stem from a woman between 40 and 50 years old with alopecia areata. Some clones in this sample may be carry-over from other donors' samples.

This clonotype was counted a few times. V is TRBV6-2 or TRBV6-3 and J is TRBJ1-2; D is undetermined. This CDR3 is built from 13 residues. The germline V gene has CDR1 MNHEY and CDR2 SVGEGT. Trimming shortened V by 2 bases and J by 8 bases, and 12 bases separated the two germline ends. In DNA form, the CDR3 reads TGTGCCAGCAGTTACGGCAGTTTACTCGGCTACACCTTC. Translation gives CASSYGSLLGYTF.

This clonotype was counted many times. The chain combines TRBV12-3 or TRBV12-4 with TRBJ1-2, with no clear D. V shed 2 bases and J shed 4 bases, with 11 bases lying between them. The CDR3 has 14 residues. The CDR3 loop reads CASSLRRNVYGYTF. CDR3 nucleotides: TGTGCCAGCAGTTTAAGGAGAAACGTCTATGGCTACACCTTC.

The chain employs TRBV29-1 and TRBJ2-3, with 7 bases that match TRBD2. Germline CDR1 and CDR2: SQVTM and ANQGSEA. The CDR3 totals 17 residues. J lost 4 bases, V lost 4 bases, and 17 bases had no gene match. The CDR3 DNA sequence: TGCAGCGTTGCAGGGCAAATGGGCGGGAGAGTAGCAGATACGCAGTATTTT. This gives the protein CSVAGQMGGRVADTQYF.

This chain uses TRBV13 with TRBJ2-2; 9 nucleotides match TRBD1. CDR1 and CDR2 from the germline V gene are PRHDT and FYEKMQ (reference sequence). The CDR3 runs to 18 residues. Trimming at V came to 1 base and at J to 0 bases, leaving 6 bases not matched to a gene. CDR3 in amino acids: CASSLEGQGLTNTGELFF. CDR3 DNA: TGTGCCAGCAGCTTAGAGGGACAGGGTCTAACGAACACCGGGGAGCTGTTTTTT.

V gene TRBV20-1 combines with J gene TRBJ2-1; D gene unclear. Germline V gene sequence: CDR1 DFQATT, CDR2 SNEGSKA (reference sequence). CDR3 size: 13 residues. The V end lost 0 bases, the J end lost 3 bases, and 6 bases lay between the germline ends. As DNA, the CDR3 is TGCAGTGCTAGAGATCTGGGCTACAATGAGCAGTTCTTC. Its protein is CSARDLGYNEQFF.

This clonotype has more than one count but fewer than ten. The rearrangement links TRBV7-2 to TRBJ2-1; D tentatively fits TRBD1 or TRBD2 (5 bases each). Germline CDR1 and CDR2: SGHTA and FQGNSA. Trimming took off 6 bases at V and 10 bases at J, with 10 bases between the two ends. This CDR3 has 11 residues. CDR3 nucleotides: TGTGCCAGCAGAAAAGAGGGGGAGCAGTTCTTC. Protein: CASRKEGEQFF.

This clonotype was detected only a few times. DNA for the CDR3: TGCAGTGCTAGGACCCCACCCAGCTCTGGAAACACCATATATTTT. It is translated as CSARTPPSSGNTIYF. The rearrangement links TRBV20-1 to TRBJ1-3, with D hard to call. CDR1 and CDR2 (germline): DFQATT, SNEGSKA (reference sequence). V lost 3 bases to trimming and J lost 0 bases, with 12 bases between them. This CDR3 is built from 15 residues.

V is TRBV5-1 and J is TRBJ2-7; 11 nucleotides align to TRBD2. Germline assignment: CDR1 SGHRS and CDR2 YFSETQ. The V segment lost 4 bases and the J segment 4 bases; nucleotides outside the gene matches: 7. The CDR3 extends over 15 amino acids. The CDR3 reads CASSPVAGGSYEQYF. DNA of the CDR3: TGCGCCAGCAGCCCCGTAGCGGGAGGGAGTTACGAGCAGTACTTC.

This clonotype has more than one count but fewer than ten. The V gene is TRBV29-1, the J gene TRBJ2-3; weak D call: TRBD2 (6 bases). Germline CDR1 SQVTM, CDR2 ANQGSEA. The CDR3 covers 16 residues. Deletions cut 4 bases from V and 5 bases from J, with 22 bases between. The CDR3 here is CSVASRDGVWVDTQYF. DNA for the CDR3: TGCAGCGTTGCGTCGCGGGATGGGGTGTGGGTAGATACGCAGTATTTT.

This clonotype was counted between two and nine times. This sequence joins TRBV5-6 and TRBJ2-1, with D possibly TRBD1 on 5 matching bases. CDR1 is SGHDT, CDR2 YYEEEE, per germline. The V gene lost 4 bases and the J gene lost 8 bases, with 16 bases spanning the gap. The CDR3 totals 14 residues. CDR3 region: CASSIERRGDEQFF. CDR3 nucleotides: TGTGCCAGCAGCATCGAACGAAGGGGCGATGAGCAGTTCTTC. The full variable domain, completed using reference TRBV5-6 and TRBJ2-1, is DAGVTQSPTHLIKTRGQQVTLRCSPKSGHDTVSWYQQALGQGPQFIFQYYEEEERQRGNFPDRFSGHQFPNYSSELNVNALLLGDSALYLCASSIERRGDEQFFGPGTRLTVL.

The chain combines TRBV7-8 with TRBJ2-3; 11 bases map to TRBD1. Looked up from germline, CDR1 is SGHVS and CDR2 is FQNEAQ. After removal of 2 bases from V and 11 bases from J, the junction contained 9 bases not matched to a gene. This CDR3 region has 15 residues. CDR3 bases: TGTGCCAGCAGCTTATTTGGACAGGGGGCGAGGCTGCAGTATTTT. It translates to CASSLFGQGARLQYF.

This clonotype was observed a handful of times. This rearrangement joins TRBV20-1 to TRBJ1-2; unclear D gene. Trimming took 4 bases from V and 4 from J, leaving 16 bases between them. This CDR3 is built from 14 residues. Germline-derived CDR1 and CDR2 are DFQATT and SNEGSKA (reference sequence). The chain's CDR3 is CSATPPGIPYGYTF. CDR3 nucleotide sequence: TGCAGTGCTACTCCCCCGGGGATTCCCTATGGCTACACCTTC.

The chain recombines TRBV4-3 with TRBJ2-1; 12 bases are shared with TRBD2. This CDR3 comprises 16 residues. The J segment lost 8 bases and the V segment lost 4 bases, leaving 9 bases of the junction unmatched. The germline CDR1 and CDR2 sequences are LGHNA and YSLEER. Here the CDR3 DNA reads TGCGCCAGCAGCCGGGAACTAGCGGGAGGAGCCGATGAGCAGTTCTTC. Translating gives CASSRELAGGADEQFF.

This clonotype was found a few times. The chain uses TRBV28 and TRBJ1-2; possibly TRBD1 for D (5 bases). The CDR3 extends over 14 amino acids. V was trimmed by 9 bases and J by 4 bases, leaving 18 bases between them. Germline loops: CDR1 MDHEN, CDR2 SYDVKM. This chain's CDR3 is CASRTPQGLYGYTF. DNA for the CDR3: TGTGCCAGTCGAACCCCCCAGGGACTCTATGGCTACACCTTC.